This paragraph covers one TCR beta chain sequence. Antigen: not known. The TCR library protocol attached unique molecular identifiers to the individual cDNA molecules. From the 5' RACE reads, TCRdb called clonotypes with MiXCR, one entry per CDR3 protein. Among 65,000 to 80,000 distinct CDR3 sequences listed, less than 15% were seen once. This sample was taken from a study of early T cells in non-severe SARS-CoV-2 infection. Background on the study: Alpha and beta chains were unpaired, from unsorted whole-blood bulk RNA.

Findings of the study overall: The matching step, a VDJdb search, favored anti-spike CD8 responses and missed private and CD4 specificities.

CDR1 MGHDK and CDR2 SYGVNS come from the germline V gene. CDR3 length: 14 amino acids. Trimming pared 5 bases from V and 0 bases from J, leaving 9 bases between. Material: whole blood. The chain couples TRBV25-1 to TRBJ2-3; the D gene is possibly TRBD2 (5 bases). The sequence derives from an adult who was a healthcare worker with PCR-confirmed SARS-CoV-2 infection or an uninfected control (not recorded which). The CDR3 sequence is CASSPLASTDTQYF. As DNA, the CDR3 is TGTGCCAGCAGTCCCCTAGCTAGCACAGATACGCAGTATTTT.